Presented here are 9 T cell receptor beta chains from one specimen sequenced in a study of T cells in localized non-small cell lung cancer. Generated by immunoSEQ multiplex PCR, the TCRdb table keeps only in-frame clones and is missing some. Of about 30,000 clones in the sample, 89% were seen once. The material sequenced was peripheral blood, taken before any cancer treatment. Source of these receptors: a woman aged 35-70 years with stage I lung adenocarcinoma.

The chain has TRBV7-2 and TRBJ1-2; D is unclear. This CDR3 is built from 14 residues. CDR1 and CDR2 from the germline V gene are SGHTA and FQGNSA. Trimming removed 1 base from V and 7 bases from J, with 13 bases in between. CDR3 amino acids: CASSLGAASFGYTF. CDR3 sequence (DNA): TGTGCCAGCAGCTTAGGGGCAGCTAGCTTTGGCTACACCTTC.

V gene TRBV7-9 combines with J gene TRBJ1-2, with 8 bases identical to TRBD1. This CDR3 has 15 amino acids. CDR1 and CDR2 (germline): SEHNR, FQNEAQ (reference sequence). J was trimmed by 4 bases and V by 1 base; bases with no gene match: 5. CDR3 sequence: CASSLGTGTTYGYTF. The CDR3 bases are TGTGCCAGCAGCTTAGGGACAGGGACGACCTATGGCTACACCTTC.

The chain combines TRBV7-2 with TRBJ1-1, with unresolved D. The V gene lost 1 base and the J gene lost 0 bases, with 6 bases spanning the gap. CDR1 is SGHTA and CDR2 is FQGNSA in the germline V gene. CDR3 length: 14 residues. CDR3 sequence (DNA): TGTGCCAGCAGCTTAGGGACTGTGAACACTGAAGCTTTCTTT. It yields the protein CASSLGTVNTEAFF.

CDR3 sequence: CASSFWTGELFF. In DNA, the CDR3 is TGTGCCAGCAGTTTTTGGACCGGGGAGCTGTTTTTT. J is TRBJ2-2 and V is TRBV27; D gene unclear. The CDR3 contains 12 residues. V dropped 3 bases and J dropped 5 bases, with 4 bases sitting between them. From germline, CDR1 is MNHEY and CDR2 SMNVEV (reference sequence).

This chain links TRBV10-1 with TRBJ1-1; the match to TRBD1 covers 7 bases. The V gene's germline CDR1 is WNHNN and CDR2 SYGVQD (reference sequence). J lost 0 bases, V lost 5 bases, and 9 bases had no gene match. The CDR3 runs to 16 residues. Here the CDR3 DNA reads TGCGCCAGCAGTTACGGGACAGCGGTTTTGAACACTGAAGCTTTCTTT. Translation gives CASSYGTAVLNTEAFF.

This chain links TRBV6-1 with TRBJ2-7; 8 positions match TRBD2. CDR3 length equals 15 residues. Losses at the gene ends were 6 bases for V and 3 bases for J; bases not matched to a gene: 10. The germline V gene encodes CDR1 MNHNS and CDR2 SASEGT. The CDR3 here is CASSAEGAGVYEQYF. The CDR3 nucleotides are TGTGCCAGCAGCGCCGAGGGAGCGGGAGTCTACGAGCAGTACTTC.

The chain links TRBV30 to TRBJ1-4, with D unclear. Trimming took off 2 bases at V and 1 base at J, with 5 bases between the two ends. From germline, CDR1 is GTSNPN and CDR2 SVGIG (reference sequence). This CDR3 contains 13 residues. CDR3 bases: TGTGCCTGGAGTACTGGAACTAATGAAAAACTGTTTTTT. Its translation: CAWSTGTNEKLFF.

In DNA, the CDR3 is TGTGCCAGCAGTTACTCGAAGGCCCGGGGGAATTCACCCCTCCACTTT. This sequence encodes CASSYSKARGNSPLHF. The gene calls are TRBV6-5 and TRBJ1-6, with a possible D match to TRBD1 (5 bases). The CDR3 is 16 residues long. The V and J ends lost 0 bases and 7 bases respectively, with 13 bases between them. Germline CDR1 MNHEY, CDR2 SVGAGI.

The rearrangement joins TRBV7-8 to TRBJ2-5; D call uncertain. The germline V gene encodes CDR1 SGHVS and CDR2 FQNEAQ. This CDR3 spans 14 amino acids. V was trimmed by 5 bases and J by 4 bases, leaving 14 bases between them. The CDR3 loop reads CASSEVVYLETQYF. CDR3 coding DNA: TGTGCCAGCAGCGAAGTGGTCTATCTAGAGACCCAGTACTTC.